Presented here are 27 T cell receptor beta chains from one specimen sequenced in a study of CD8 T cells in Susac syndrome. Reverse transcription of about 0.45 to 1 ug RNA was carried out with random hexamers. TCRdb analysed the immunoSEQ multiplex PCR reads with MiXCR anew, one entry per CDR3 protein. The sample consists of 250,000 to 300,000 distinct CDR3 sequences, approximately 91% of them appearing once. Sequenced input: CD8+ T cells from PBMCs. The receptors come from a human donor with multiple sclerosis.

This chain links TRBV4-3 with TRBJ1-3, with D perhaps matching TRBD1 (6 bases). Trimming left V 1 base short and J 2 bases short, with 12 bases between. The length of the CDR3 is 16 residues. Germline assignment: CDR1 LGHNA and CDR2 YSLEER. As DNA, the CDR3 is TGCGCCAGCAGCCAAGCCGTGGCAGGGGCTGGAAACACCATATATTTT. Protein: CASSQAVAGAGNTIYF.

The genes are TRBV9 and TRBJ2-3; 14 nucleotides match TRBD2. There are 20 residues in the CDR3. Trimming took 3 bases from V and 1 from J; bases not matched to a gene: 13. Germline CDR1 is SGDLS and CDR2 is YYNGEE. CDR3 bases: TGTGCCAGCAGCGCCAGGATGGGACTAGCGGGGGACAAACGCACAGATACGCAGTATTTT. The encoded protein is CASSARMGLAGDKRTDTQYF.

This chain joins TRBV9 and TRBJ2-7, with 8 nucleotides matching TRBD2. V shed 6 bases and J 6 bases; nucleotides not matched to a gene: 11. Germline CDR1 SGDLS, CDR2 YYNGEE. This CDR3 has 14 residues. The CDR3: CASTSGTSPVEQYF. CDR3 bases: TGTGCCAGCACCTCCGGGACTAGTCCCGTCGAGCAGTACTTC.

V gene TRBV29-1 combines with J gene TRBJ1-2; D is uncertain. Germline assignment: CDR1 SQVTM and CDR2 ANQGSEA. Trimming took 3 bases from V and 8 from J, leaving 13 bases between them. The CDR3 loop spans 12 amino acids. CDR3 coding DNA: TGCAGCGTTGAGCTGGGCGGACGCGGCTACACCTTC. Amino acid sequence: CSVELGGRGYTF.

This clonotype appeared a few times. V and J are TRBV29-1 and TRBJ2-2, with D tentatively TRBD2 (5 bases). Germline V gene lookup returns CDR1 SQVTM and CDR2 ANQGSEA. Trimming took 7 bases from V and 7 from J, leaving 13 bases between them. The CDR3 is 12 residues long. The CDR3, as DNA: TGCAGCGCCATAAGTGCGGGCGGGGAGCTGTTTTTT. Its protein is CSAISAGGELFF.

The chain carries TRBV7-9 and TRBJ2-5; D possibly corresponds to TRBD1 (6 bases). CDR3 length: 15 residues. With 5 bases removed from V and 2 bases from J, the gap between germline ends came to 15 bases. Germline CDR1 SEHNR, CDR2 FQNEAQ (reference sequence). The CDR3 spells CASSHLWGRQETQYF. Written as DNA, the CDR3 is TGTGCCAGCAGCCATCTGTGGGGGCGGCAAGAGACCCAGTACTTC.

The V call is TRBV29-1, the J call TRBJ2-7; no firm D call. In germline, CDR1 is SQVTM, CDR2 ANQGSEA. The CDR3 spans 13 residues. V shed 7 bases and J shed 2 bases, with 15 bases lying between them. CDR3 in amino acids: CSASRSSPYEQYF. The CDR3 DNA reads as TGCAGCGCTTCACGATCCTCACCCTACGAGCAGTACTTC.

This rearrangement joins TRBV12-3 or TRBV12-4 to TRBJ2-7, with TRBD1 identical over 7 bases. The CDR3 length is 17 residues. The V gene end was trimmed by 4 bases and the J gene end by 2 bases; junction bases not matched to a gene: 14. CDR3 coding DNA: TGTGCCAGCAGTTACGGACAGGTGGGAGAAGGGGCCTACGAGCAGTACTTC. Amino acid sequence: CASSYGQVGEGAYEQYF.

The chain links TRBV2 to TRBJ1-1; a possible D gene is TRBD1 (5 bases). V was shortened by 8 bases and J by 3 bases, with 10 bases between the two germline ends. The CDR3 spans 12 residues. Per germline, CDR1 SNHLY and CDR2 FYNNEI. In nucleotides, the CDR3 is TGTGCCAGCCTCGGGGGAGACACTGAAGCTTTCTTT. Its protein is CASLGGDTEAFF.

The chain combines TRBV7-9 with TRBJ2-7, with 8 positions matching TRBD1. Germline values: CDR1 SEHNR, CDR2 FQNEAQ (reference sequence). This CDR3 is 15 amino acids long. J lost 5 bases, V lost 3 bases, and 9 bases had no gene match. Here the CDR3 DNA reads TGTGCCAGCAGCTTCTGGACAGGGCCTGGGGACGAGCAGTACTTC. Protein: CASSFWTGPGDEQYF.

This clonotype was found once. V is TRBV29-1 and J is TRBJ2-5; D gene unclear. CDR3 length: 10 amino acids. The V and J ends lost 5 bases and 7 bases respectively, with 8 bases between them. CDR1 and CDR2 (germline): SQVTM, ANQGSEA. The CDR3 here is CSVSSGTQYF. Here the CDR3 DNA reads TGCAGCGTTTCGAGTGGGACCCAGTACTTC.

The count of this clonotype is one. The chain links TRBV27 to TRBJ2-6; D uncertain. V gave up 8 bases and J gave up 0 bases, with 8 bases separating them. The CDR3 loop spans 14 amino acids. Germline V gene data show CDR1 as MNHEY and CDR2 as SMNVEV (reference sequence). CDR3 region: CASLPDSGANVLTF. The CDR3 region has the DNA TGTGCCAGCCTTCCGGACTCTGGGGCCAACGTCCTGACTTTC.

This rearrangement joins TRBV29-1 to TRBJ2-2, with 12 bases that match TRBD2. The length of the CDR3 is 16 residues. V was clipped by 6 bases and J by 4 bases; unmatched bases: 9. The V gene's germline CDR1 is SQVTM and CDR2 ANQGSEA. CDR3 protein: CSVPETSGSGTGELFF. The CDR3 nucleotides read TGCAGCGTCCCGGAGACTAGCGGGAGCGGCACCGGGGAGCTGTTTTTT.

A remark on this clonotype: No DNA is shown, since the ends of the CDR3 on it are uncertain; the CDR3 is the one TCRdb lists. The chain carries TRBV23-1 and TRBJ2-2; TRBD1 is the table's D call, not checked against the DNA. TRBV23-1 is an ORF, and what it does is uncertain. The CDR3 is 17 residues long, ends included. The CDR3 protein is CASSKIPGTGVPGSCFF.

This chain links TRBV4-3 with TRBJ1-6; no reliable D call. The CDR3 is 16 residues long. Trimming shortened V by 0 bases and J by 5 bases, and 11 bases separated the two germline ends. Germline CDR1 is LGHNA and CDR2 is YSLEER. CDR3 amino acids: CASSQDIEANNSPLHF. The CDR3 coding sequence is TGCGCCAGCAGCCAAGATATCGAAGCAAATAATTCACCCCTCCACTTT.

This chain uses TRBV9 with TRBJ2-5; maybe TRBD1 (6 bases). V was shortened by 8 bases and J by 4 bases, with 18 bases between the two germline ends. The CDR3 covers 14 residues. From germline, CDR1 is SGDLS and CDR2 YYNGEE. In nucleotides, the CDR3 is TGTGCCAGTACCTTAGGGGGAATGGGAGAGACCCAGTACTTC. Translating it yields CASTLGGMGETQYF.

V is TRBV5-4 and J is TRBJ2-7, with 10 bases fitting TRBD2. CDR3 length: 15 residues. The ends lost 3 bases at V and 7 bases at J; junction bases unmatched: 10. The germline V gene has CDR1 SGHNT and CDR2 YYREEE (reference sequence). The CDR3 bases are TGTGCCAGCAGCTCTAGCGGGAGCATCCCACGGGAGCAGTACTTC. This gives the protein CASSSSGSIPREQYF.

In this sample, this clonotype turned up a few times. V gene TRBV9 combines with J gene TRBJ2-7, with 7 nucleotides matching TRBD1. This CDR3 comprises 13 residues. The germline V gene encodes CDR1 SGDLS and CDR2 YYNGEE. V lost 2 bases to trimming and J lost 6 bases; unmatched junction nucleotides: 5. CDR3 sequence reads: CASSVGAGGEQYF. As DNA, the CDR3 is TGTGCCAGCAGCGTCGGGGCAGGGGGCGAGCAGTACTTC.

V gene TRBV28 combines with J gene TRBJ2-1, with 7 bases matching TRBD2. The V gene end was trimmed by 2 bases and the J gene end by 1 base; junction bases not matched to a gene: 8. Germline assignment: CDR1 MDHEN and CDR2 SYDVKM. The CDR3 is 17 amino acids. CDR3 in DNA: TGTGCCAGCAGTTTAGCGGGAGTGGGTTCGTCCTACAATGAGCAGTTCTTC. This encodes CASSLAGVGSSYNEQFF.

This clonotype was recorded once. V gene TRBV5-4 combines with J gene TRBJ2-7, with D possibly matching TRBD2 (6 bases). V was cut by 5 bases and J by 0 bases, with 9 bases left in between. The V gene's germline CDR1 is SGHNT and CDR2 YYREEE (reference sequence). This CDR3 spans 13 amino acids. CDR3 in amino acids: CASREGSSYEQYF. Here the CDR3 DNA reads TGTGCCAGCAGGGAGGGAAGCTCCTACGAGCAGTACTTC.

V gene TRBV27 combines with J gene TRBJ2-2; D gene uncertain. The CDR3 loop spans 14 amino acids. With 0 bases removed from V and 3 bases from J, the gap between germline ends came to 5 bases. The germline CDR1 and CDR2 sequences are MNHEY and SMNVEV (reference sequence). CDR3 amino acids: CASSLSDYTGELFF. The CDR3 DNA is TGTGCCAGCAGTTTATCAGATTACACCGGGGAGCTGTTTTTT.

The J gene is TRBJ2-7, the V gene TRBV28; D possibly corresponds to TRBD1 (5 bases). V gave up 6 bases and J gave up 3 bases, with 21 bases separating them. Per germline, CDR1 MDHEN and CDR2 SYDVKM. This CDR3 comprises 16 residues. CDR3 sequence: CASSPLSGTDIYEQYF. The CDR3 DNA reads TGTGCCAGCAGCCCGCTATCCGGAACGGACATCTACGAGCAGTACTTC.

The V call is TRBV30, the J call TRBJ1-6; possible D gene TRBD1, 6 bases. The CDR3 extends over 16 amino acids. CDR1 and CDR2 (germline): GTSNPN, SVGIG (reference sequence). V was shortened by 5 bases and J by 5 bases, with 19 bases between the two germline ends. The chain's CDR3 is CAWLPEPGHNNSPLHF. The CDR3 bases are TGTGCCTGGCTCCCCGAGCCGGGACACAATAATTCACCCCTCCACTTT. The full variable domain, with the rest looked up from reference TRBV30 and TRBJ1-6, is SQTIHQWPATLVQPVGSPLSLECTVEGTSNPNLYWYRQAAGRGLQLLFYSVGIGQISSEVPQNLSASRPQDRQFILSSKKLLLSDSGFYLCAWLPEPGHNNSPLHFGNGTRLTVT.

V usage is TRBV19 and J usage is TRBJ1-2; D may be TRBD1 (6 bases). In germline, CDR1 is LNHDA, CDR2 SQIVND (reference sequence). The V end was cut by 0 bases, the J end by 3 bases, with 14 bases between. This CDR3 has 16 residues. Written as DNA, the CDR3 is TGTGCCAGTAGTATAGATAGCCCACAGGGTGACTATGGCTACACCTTC. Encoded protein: CASSIDSPQGDYGYTF.

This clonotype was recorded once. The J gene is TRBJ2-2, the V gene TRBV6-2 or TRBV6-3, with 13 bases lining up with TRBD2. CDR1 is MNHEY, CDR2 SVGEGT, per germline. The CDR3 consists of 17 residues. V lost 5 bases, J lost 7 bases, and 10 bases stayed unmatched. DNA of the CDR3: TGTGCCAGCAGTCCCCTTGGACTAGCGGGAGTCAGCGGGGAGCTGTTTTTT. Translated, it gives CASSPLGLAGVSGELFF.

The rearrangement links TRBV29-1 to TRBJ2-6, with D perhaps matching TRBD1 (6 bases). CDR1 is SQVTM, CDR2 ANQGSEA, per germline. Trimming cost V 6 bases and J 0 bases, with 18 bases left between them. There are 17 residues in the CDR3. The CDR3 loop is CSVAKDSSSSGANVLTF. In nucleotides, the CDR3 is TGCAGCGTGGCTAAGGACAGTAGTAGCTCTGGGGCCAACGTCCTGACTTTC.

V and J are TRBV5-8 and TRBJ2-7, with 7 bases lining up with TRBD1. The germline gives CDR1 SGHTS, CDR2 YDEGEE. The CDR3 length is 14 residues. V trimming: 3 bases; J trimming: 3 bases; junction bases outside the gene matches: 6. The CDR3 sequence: CASSSRQGDYEQYF. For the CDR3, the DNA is TGTGCCAGCAGCTCCAGACAGGGCGACTACGAGCAGTACTTC.